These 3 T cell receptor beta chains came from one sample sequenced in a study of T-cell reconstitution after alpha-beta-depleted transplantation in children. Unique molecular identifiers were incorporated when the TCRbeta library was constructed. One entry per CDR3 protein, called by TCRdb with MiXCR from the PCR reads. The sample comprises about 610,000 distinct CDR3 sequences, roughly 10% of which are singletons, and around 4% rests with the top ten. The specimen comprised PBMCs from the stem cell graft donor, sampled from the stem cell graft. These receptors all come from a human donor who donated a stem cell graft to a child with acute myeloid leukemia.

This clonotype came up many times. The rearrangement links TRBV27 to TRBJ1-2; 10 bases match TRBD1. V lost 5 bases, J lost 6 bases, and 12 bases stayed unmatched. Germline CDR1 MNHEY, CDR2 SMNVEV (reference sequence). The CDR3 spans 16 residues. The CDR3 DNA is TGTGCCAGCAGTCAATACTCGGGACAGGGGAGGGATGGCTACACCTTC. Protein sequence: CASSQYSGQGRDGYTF.

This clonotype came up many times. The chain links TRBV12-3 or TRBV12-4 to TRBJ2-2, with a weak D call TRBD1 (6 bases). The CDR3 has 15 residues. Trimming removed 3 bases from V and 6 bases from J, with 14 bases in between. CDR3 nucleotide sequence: TGTGCCAGCAGTTTGTGGAGTCCAGGGGCCGGGGAGCTGTTTTTT. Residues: CASSLWSPGAGELFF.

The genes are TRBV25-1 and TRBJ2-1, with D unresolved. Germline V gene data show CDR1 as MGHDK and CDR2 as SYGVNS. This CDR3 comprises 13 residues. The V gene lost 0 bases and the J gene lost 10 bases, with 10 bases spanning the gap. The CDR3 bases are TGTGCCAGCAGTGAATATCGAGACTTGGAGCAGTTCTTC. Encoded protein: CASSEYRDLEQFF. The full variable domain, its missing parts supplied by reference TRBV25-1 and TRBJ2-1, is EADIYQTPRYLVIGTGKKITLECSQTMGHDKMYWYQQDPGMELHLIHYSYGVNSTEKGDLSSESTVSRIRTEHFPLTLESARPSHTSQYLCASSEYRDLEQFFGPGTRLTVL.